A selection of T cell receptor beta chains follows, all from one sample in a study of cytomegalovirus exposure and HLA in healthy donors. Using immunoSEQ multiplex PCR, the repertoire was profiled, and TCRdb retains in-frame clones only, with some absent. Seen here are 90,000 to 150,000 clones, about three quarters observed once, and the top ten hold 8.2%. Sequencing used PBMCs. The receptors stem from a woman in her thirties or forties in good health and CMV-seropositive. The CDR3 runs from the conserved cysteine through the conserved F or W. The D gene is left open where the match is weak. Part of the rows lack a size; the others show once, few, many or a class for expanded clones.

J gene | V gene | D gene | clone size | CDR3 DNA | CDR3 protein
TRBJ1-1 | TRBV9 | TRBD1 | . | TGTGCCAGCAGCGTAGGACAGGGAGGCACTGAAGCTTTCTTT | CASSVGQGGTEAFF
TRBJ1-4 | TRBV6-5 | . | once | TGTGCCAGCAGTTACGTCAGGGGAGGGGATGAAAAACTGTTTTTT | CASSYVRGGDEKLFF
TRBJ2-7 | TRBV5-1 | TRBD2 | . | TGCGCCAGCAGCTTGGAGTCTAGCGGGCGCAACGAGCAGTACTTC | CASSLESSGRNEQYF
TRBJ2-7 | TRBV6-5 | TRBD1 | . | TGTGCCAGCAGCTCTCAGGGGGCCACCTCCTACGAGCAGTACTTC | CASSSQGATSYEQYF
TRBJ2-7 | TRBV6-5 | TRBD1 | . | TGTGCCAGCAGCCCAGGGGGCGTGGGCGAGCAGTACTTC | CASSPGGVGEQYF
TRBJ2-2 | TRBV4-2 | . | . | TGTGCCAGCAGCCAAGACCGGGGGTCCGTTTCCAGGCGACTGTTTTTT | CASSQDRGSVSRRLFF
TRBJ2-3 | TRBV5-4 | . | . | TGTGCCAGCAGCAGCGGGCGGGGCTTCTACACAGATACGCAGTATTTT | CASSSGRGFYTDTQYF
TRBJ2-7 | TRBV28 | . | . | TGTGCCAGCAGTCTTACCTACGAGCAGTACTTC | CASSLTYEQYF
TRBJ1-1 | TRBV18 | . | once | TGTGCCAGCTCAGCAGGGATCCTGAACACTGAAGCTTTCTTT | CASSAGILNTEAFF
TRBJ1-6 | TRBV6-5 | . | . | TGTGCCAGCAGTTTCGGCGGCTACTCACCCCTCCACTTT | CASSFGGYSPLHF
TRBJ2-3 | TRBV7-2 | TRBD2 | few | TGTGCCAGCAGCCTAAGCGGGGGGGCCGGGGATACGCAGTATTTT | CASSLSGGAGDTQYF
TRBJ1-4 | TRBV21-1 | . | . | TGTGCCAGCGGATTGCCCCGGGACAGGTTTCAATCCGGCGAAAAACTGTTTTTT | CASGLPRDRFQSGEKLFF
TRBJ2-5 | TRBV5-1 | TRBD2 | . | TGCGCCAGCAGCCCAGGGACTACCCAAGAGACCCAGTACTTC | CASSPGTTQETQYF